Included here is one T cell receptor beta chain sequence, with context. Antigen specificity is unknown. These data are taken from a study of CD8+CD57+ T cells in acquired aplastic anemia. Both TCR beta VDJ combination and CDR3 sequence profiling were carried out. Genomic DNA was the template for this profiling. TCRdb re-called the reads with MiXCR, one entry per CDR3 protein. The sample records 150,000 to 200,000 distinct CDR3 sequences, 71% being singletons. Per the germline V gene, CDR1 is WSHSY and CDR2 is SAAADI. This CDR3 spans 14 amino acids. V lost 7 bases to trimming and J lost 1 base, with 13 bases between them. An expansion of CD8+CD57+ cells by flow cytometry had been shown in patients chosen for sequencing. Sampling of blood occurred while the patients had still received no therapy. Points from the study as a whole: It was found that nearly 30 CD8+ CDR3 sequences were shared between patients and controls. Between the patient and control groups, CD8+ Simpson's diversity did not differ significantly.

Material for sequencing was sorted CD4+, CD8+, or CD8+CD57+ T cells (not recorded which) from PBMCs. V is TRBV10-2 and J is TRBJ1-1, with D unclear. The origin of this receptor is a human donor with aplastic anemia. The CDR3 DNA follows: TGCGCCAGCAAGGAAGGGAGTGCGAACACTGAAGCTTTCTTT. Translating gives CASKEGSANTEAFF.